This TCR beta chain was sequenced for a study of Graves' ophthalmopathy and Graves' hyperthyroidism. Study observations and caveats: A classifier, a 13-signature model, separated ophthalmopathy from stable hyperthyroidism with approximately 88% sensitivity and around 80% specificity.

This clonotype was detected many times. Its antigen is undetermined. This CDR3 has 12 residues. Germline lookup yields CDR1 SQVTM and CDR2 ANQGSEA. V gave up 6 bases and J gave up 2 bases, with 11 bases separating them. RNA transcripts served as template for amplifying TCR beta CDR3 sequences. A first-round RT-PCR used HTBI primers, followed by a second-round multiplex PCR. From the multiplex PCR reads, TCRdb called clonotypes with MiXCR, one entry per CDR3 protein. This table has some 380,000 distinct CDR3 sequences, approximately 15% appearing once. Aged 18 to 65, hyperthyroidism patients had new diagnoses of under 2 months' duration. Pregnant or lactating patients and those with other autoimmune diseases or uncontrolled infections were excluded.

This TCR was sampled from a woman aged 18-29 years with stable Graves' hyperthyroidism. The chain recombines TRBV29-1 with TRBJ2-7, with D unresolved. Sequencing input: peripheral blood. CDR3: CSVWTGPYEQYF. The CDR3 nucleotides are TGCAGCGTATGGACCGGGCCCTACGAGCAGTACTTC.